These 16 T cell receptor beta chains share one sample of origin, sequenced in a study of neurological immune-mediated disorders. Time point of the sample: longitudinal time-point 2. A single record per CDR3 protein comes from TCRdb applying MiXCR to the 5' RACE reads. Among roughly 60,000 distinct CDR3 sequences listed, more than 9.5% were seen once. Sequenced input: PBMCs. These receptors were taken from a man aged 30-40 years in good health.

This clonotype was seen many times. DNA for the CDR3: TGCGCCAGCAGCCAAGCGGTAGCGGGAGGGCCGGGCGCCGGGGAGCTGTTTTTT. It yields the protein CASSQAVAGGPGAGELFF. The chain employs TRBV4-1 and TRBJ2-2, with TRBD2 matching over 11 bases. With 1 base clipped from V and 6 bases from J, the junction kept 10 bases outside the gene matches. The CDR3 covers 18 residues. Germline values: CDR1 MGHRA, CDR2 YSYEKL.

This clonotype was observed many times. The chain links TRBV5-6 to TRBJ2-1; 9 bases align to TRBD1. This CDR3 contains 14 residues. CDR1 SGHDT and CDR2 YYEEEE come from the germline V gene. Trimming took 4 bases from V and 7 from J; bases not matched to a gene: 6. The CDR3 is CASSPGTGWNEQFF. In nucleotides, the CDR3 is TGTGCCAGCAGCCCCGGGACAGGGTGGAATGAGCAGTTCTTC.

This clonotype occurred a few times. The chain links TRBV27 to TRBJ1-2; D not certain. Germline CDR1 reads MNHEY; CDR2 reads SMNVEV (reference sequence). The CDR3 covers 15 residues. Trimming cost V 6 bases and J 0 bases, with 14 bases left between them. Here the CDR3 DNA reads TGTGCCAGCAGCCTCCGCGGGGATTCTAACTATGGCTACACCTTC. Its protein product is CASSLRGDSNYGYTF.

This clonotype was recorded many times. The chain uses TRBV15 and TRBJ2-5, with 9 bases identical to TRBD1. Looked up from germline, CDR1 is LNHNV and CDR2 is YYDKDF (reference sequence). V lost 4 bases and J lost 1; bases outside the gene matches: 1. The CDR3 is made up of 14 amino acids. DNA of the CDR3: TGTGCCACCAGCAAGGACAGGGGCCAAGAGACCCAGTACTTC. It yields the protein CATSKDRGQETQYF.

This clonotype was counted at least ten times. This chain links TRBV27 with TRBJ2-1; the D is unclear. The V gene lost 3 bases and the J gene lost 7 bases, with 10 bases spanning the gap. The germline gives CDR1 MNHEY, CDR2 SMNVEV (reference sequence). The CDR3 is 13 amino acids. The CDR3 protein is CASSFGLRNEQFF. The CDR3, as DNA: TGTGCCAGCAGTTTCGGCTTGAGGAATGAGCAGTTCTTC.

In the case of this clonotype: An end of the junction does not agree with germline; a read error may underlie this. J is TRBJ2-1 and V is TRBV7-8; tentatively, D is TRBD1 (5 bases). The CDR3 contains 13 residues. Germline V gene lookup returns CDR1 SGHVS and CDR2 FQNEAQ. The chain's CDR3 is CASSLSGSNEQFF. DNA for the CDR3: TGTGCAAGCAGCTTGTCAGGGTCCAATGAGCAGTTCTTC.

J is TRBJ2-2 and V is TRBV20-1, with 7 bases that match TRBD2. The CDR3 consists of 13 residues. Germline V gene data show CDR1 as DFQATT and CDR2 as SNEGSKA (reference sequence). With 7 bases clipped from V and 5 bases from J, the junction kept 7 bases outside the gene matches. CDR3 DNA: TGCAGTGTCGGAGCGGGACGGACCGGGGAGCTGTTTTTT. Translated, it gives CSVGAGRTGELFF.

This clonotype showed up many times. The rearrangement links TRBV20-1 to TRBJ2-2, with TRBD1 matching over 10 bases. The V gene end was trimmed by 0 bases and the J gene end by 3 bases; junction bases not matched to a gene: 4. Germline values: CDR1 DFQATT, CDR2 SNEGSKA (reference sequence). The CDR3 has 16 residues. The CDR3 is CSARDSTGGDTGELFF. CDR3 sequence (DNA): TGCAGTGCTAGAGATTCGACAGGGGGCGACACCGGGGAGCTGTTTTTT.

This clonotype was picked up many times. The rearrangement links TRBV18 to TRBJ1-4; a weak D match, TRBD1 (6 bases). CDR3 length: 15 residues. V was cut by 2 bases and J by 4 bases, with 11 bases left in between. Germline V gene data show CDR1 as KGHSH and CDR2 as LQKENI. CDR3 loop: CASSPGGGFNEKLFF. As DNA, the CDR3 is TGTGCCAGCTCACCAGGGGGCGGATTTAATGAAAAACTGTTTTTT.

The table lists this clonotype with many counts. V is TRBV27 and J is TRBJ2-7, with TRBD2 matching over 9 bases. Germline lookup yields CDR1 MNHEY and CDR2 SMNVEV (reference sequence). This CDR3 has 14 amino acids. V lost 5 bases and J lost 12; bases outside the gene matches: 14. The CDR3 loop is CASSRTSDILLWYF. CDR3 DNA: TGTGCCAGCAGTAGGACTAGCGACATCTTGCTGTGGTACTTC.

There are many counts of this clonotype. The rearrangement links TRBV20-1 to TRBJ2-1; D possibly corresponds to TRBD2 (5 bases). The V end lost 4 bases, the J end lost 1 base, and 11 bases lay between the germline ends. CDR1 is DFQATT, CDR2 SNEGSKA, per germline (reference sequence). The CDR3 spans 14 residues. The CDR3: CSATPRGSYNEQFF. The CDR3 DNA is TGCAGTGCTACACCCCGGGGATCCTACAATGAGCAGTTCTTC.

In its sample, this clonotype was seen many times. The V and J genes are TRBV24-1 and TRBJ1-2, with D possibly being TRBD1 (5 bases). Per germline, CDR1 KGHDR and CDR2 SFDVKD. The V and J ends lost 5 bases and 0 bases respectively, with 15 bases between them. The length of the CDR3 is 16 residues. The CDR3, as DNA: TGTGCCACCAGTGGCTCTCCCGGGGACCCTAACTATGGCTACACCTTC. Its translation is CATSGSPGDPNYGYTF.

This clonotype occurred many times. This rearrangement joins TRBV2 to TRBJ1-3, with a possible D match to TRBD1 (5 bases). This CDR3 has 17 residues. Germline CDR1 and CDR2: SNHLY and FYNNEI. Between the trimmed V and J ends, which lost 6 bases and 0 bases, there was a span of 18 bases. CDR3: CASRARQPSVSGNTIYF. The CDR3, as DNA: TGTGCCAGCAGAGCCCGACAGCCATCTGTCTCTGGAAACACCATATATTTT.

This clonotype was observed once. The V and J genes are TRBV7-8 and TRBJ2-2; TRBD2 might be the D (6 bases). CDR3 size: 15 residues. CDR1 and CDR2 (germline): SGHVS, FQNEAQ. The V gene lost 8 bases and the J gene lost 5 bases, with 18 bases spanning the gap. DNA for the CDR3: TGTGCCAGCTTGGCCGACATGGGAGGAACCGGGGAGCTGTTTTTT. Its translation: CASLADMGGTGELFF.

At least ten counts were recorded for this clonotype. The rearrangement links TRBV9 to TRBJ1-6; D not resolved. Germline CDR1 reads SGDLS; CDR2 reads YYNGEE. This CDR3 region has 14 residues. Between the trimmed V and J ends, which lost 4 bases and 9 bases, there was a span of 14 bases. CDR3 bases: TGTGCCAGCAGCCCCACCGGCCTCGGTTCACCCCTCCACTTT. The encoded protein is CASSPTGLGSPLHF. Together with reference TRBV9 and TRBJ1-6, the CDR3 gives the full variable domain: DSGVTQTPKHLITATGQRVTLRCSPRSGDLSVYWYQQSLDQGLQFLIQYYNGEERAKGNILERFSAQQFPDLHSELNLSSLELGDSALYFCASSPTGLGSPLHFGNGTRLTVT.

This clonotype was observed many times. The CDR3 is CASSLAYRGNEQFF. The CDR3 DNA is TGCGCCAGCAGCTTAGCCTACAGGGGGAATGAGCAGTTCTTC. V is TRBV5-1 and J is TRBJ2-1; TRBD1 matches at 8 bases. The ends lost 2 bases at V and 7 bases at J; junction bases unmatched: 5. Germline V lookup: CDR1 SGHRS, CDR2 YFSETQ. CDR3 length: 14 amino acids.